The source of this TCR beta chain is a study of blood T cell repertoires in COVID-19. The junction had 7 bases not matched to a gene; V was cut back by 2 bases and J by 6 bases. Germline-derived CDR1 and CDR2 are MRHNA and SNTAGT. The CDR3 runs to 15 residues. Study processing details: Amplification from reference gene primers served as the basis for estimated nucleated cell counts. The assay was immunoSEQ multiplex PCR, and TCRdb's table has in-frame clones only and misses some. The V and J calls and clone size were taken over from that table, and D and trimming were inferred from the DNA. Of about 430,000 clones listed, 80% to 90% were seen once; the top ten hold roughly 1.1%.

This rearrangement joins TRBV6-4 to TRBJ2-1; 7 positions match TRBD2. The sequence was obtained from a man younger than 45 who had recovered from COVID-19. What was sequenced was PBMCs or T cells enriched from blood (not recorded which). CDR3 region: CASSDLPRGINEQFF. In nucleotides, the CDR3 is TGTGCCAGCAGTGACCTTCCGCGGGGGATCAATGAGCAGTTCTTC.